These 5 T cell receptor beta chains were sequenced from one sample in a study of T cell responses to AZD1222 COVID-19 vaccine. Sequenced by immunoSEQ multiplex PCR; TCRdb stores in-frame clones only, minus some. In the table there are 95,000 to 130,000 clones, approximately 85% of which are singletons. The sample consisted of peripheral blood, taken on day 0 of MenACWY control vaccination. The receptors here all came from an adult in good health.

The chain has TRBV6-2 or TRBV6-3 and TRBJ1-2; 12 bases are a match to TRBD1. There are 17 residues in the CDR3. From germline, CDR1 is MNHEY and CDR2 SVGEGT. Trimming at V came to 6 bases and at J to 2 bases, leaving 10 bases not matched to a gene. In DNA form, the CDR3 reads TGTGCCAGCAGCCCTGGGACAGGGGGCGAAATAAACTATGGCTACACCTTC. Translation gives CASSPGTGGEINYGYTF.

This sequence joins TRBV24-1 and TRBJ1-5, with D tentatively TRBD1 (6 bases). V dropped 3 bases and J dropped 6 bases, with 11 bases sitting between them. The CDR3 sequence is 14 residues long. Germline assignment: CDR1 KGHDR and CDR2 SFDVKD. The CDR3 DNA reads as TGTGCCACCAGTGATCCTACAGGGAGTCAGCCCCAGCATTTT. It encodes CATSDPTGSQPQHF.

V usage is TRBV19 and J usage is TRBJ1-4, with D possibly matching TRBD1 (5 bases). Germline-derived CDR1 and CDR2 are LNHDA and SQIVND (reference sequence). V was pared by 3 bases and J by 0 bases, with 5 bases between. This CDR3 is built from 14 residues. The CDR3, as DNA: TGTGCCAGTAGTATCAGGGCAACTAATGAAAAACTGTTTTTT. Translation: CASSIRATNEKLFF. The full variable domain, its missing parts supplied by reference TRBV19 and TRBJ1-4, is DGGITQSPKYLFRKEGQNVTLSCEQNLNHDAMYWYRQDPGQGLRLIYYSQIVNDFQKGDIAEGYSVSREKKESFPLTVTSAQKNPTAFYLCASSIRATNEKLFFGSGTQLSVL.

The chain joins TRBV9 to TRBJ1-6; 7 nucleotides line up with TRBD1. Trimming took 4 bases from V and 7 from J; bases not matched to a gene: 5. The CDR3 runs to 14 residues. The germline gives CDR1 SGDLS, CDR2 YYNGEE. In DNA, the CDR3 is TGTGCCAGCAGCTTATCGGGACAGAATTCACCCCTCCACTTT. Its translation: CASSLSGQNSPLHF.

This clone is a singleton in its sample. CDR3 in amino acids: CASSLITGGKNIQYF. DNA of the CDR3: TGTGCCAGCAGTTTAATCACAGGGGGAAAAAACATTCAGTACTTC. The chain has TRBV28 and TRBJ2-4; 8 positions match TRBD1. CDR3 length: 15 residues. V dropped 2 bases and J dropped 4; count of bases not matched to a gene: 4. Per the germline V gene, CDR1 is MDHEN and CDR2 is SYDVKM.